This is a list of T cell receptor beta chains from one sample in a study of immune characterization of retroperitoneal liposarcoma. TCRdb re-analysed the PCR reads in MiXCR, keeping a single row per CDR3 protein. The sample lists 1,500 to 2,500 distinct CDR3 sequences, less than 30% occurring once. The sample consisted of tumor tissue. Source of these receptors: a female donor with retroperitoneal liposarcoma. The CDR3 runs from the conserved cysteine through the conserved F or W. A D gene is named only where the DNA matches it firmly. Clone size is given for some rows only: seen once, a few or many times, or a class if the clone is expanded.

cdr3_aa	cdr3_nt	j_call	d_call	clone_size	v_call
CASIGTEAFF	TGCGCCAGCATCGGGACTGAAGCTTTCTTT	TRBJ1-1	.	medium-sized	TRBV10-2
CASSLGGHQGETQYF	TGTGCCAGCAGCTTAGGGGGACATCAAGGGGAGACCCAGTACTTC	TRBJ2-5	.	few	TRBV7-2
CASSLSVQGSEKLFF	TGTGCCAGCAGTTTATCAGTCCAGGGGTCTGAAAAACTGTTTTTT	TRBJ1-4	.	many	TRBV27
CAWTLVRGNEQFF	TGTGCCTGGACCCTGGTCCGGGGTAATGAGCAGTTCTTC	TRBJ2-1	.	few	TRBV30
CASSQAGGTDTQYF	TGCGCCAGCAGTCAAGCGGGAGGGACAGATACGCAGTATTTT	TRBJ2-3	TRBD2	.	TRBV23-1
CASSPWTRDGTQYF	TGTGCCAGCAGCCCATGGACTAGGGACGGCACGCAGTATTTT	TRBJ2-3	TRBD2	medium-sized	TRBV12-3/TRBV12-4
CASSQELPGPSILYGYTF	TGCGCCAGCAGCCAAGAACTGCCCGGGCCCTCCATATTATATGGCTACACCTTC	TRBJ1-2	.	few	TRBV4-1
CASSRRTGLAGQETQYF	TGTGCCAGCAGTCGACGTACGGGACTAGCGGGCCAAGAGACCCAGTACTTC	TRBJ2-5	TRBD2	medium-sized	TRBV6-1
CASKQTSGANVLTF	TGTGCCAGCAAGCAGACCTCTGGGGCCAACGTCCTGACTTTC	TRBJ2-6	.	medium-sized	TRBV27
CASSEGTRSYNEQFF	TGTGCCAGCAGTGAAGGGACTAGGTCCTACAATGAGCAGTTCTTC	TRBJ2-1	TRBD2	.	TRBV6-1
CASRRLAGNTGELFF	TGTGCCAGCAGGAGACTAGCGGGGAACACCGGGGAGCTGTTTTTT	TRBJ2-2	TRBD2	medium-sized	TRBV6-1
CATSPPASGNNEQFF	TGTGCCACCTCTCCCCCCGCTAGCGGGAACAATGAGCAGTTCTTC	TRBJ2-1	TRBD2	many	TRBV12-3/TRBV12-4
CASKPSTAHTGELFF	TGTGCCAGCAAACCGTCGACAGCGCACACCGGGGAGCTGTTTTTT	TRBJ2-2	.	many	TRBV12-3/TRBV12-4
CASRLGGGANVLTF	TGTGCCAGCAGGCTCGGGGGGGGGGCCAACGTCCTGACTTTC	TRBJ2-6	TRBD2	few	TRBV6-1
CASSYEGRGYNEQFF	TGTGCCAGCAGTTACGAAGGGAGAGGGTACAATGAGCAGTTCTTC	TRBJ2-1	.	few	TRBV6-2/TRBV6-3
CASIQDRGHTEAFF	TGTGCCAGCATCCAAGATAGGGGACACACTGAAGCTTTCTTT	TRBJ1-1	.	medium-sized	TRBV6-5